Sequencing of this TCR beta chain was carried out in a study of T cell responses to AZD1222 COVID-19 vaccine. Generated by immunoSEQ multiplex PCR, the TCRdb table keeps only in-frame clones and is missing some. The sample includes some 140,000 clones, 75% to 90% of them seen just once. Trimming stripped 0 bases from V and 0 bases from J, with 13 bases between. The CDR3 covers 17 residues. The V gene's germline CDR1 is LNHNV and CDR2 YYDKDF (reference sequence). The receptor's source is an adult in good health. V usage is TRBV15 and J usage is TRBJ2-3; D not resolved. The sample here was peripheral blood, taken on day 0 of AZD1222 vaccination. The CDR3 nucleotides are TGTGCCACCAGCAGAGATGGCGATTATCGGAGCACAGATACGCAGTATTTT. This gives the protein CATSRDGDYRSTDTQYF.